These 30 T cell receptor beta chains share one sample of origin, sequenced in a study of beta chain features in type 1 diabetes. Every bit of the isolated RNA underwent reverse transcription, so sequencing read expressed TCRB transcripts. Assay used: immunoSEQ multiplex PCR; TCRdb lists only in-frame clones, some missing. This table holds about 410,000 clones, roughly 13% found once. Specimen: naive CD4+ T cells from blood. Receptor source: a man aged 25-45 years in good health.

The CDR3 sequence: CASSLSAGTNEQFF. CDR3 bases: TGTGCCAGCAGCCTAAGCGCCGGAACCAATGAGCAGTTCTTC. The J gene is TRBJ2-1, the V gene TRBV7-2; D gene unclear. V was shortened by 5 bases and J by 6 bases, with 14 bases between the two germline ends. The CDR3 covers 14 residues. CDR1 and CDR2 from the germline V gene are SGHTA and FQGNSA.

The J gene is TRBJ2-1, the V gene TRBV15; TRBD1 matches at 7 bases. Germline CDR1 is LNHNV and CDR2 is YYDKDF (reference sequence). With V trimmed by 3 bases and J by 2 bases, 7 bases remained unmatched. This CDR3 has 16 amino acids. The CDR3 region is CATSSTLRGPYNEQFF. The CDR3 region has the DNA TGTGCCACCAGCAGTACCCTAAGGGGGCCCTACAATGAGCAGTTCTTC.

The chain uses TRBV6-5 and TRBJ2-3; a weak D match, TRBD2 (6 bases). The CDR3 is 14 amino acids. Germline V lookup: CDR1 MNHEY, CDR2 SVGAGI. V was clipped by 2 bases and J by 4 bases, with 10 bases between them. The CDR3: CASSYRTGADTQYF. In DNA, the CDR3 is TGTGCCAGCAGTTACCGAACGGGGGCAGATACGCAGTATTTT.

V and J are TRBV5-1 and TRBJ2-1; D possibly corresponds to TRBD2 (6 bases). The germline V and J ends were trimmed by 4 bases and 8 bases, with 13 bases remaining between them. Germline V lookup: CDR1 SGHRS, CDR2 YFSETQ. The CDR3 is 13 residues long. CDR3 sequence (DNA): TGCGCCAGCAGCAATCGGAGGGGCGATGAGCAGTTCTTC. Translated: CASSNRRGDEQFF.

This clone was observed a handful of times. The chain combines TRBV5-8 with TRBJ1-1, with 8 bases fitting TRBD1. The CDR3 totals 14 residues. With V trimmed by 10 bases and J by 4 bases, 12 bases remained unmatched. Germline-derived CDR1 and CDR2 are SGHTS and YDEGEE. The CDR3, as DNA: TGTGCCGTAGGAGAGGGCAGGGGGCTCACTGAAGCTTTCTTT. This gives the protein CAVGEGRGLTEAFF. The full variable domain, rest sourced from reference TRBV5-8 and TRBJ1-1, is EAGVTQSPTHLIKTRGQQATLRCSPISGHTSVYWYQQALGLGLQFLLWYDEGEERNRGNFPPRFSGRQFPNYSSELNVNALELEDSALYLCAVGEGRGLTEAFFGQGTRLTVV.

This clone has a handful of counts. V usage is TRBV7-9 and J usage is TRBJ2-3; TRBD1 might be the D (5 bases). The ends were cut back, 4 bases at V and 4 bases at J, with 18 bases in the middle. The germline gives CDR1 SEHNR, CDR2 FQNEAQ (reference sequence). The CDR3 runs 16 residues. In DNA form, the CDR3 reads TGTGCCAGCAGCTCCAAAATACCAACAGGCGCAGATACGCAGTATTTT. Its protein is CASSSKIPTGADTQYF.

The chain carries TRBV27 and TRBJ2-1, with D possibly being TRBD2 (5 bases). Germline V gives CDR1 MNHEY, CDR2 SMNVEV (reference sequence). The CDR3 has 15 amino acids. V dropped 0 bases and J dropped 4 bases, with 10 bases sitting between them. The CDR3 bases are TGTGCCAGCAGTTTATCTCACCGAGGGTACAATGAGCAGTTCTTC. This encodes CASSLSHRGYNEQFF.

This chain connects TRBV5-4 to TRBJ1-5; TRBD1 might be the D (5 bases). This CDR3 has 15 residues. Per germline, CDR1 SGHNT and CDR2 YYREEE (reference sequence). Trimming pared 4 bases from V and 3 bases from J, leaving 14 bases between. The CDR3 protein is CASSPWPGYNQPQHF. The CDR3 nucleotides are TGTGCCAGCAGCCCGTGGCCAGGGTACAATCAGCCCCAGCATTTT.

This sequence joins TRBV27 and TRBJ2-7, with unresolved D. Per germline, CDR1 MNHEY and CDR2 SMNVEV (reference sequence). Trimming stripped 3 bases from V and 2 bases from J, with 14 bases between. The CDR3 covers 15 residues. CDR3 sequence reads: CASSLRCLETYEQYV. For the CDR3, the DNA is TGTGCCAGCAGTTTGAGGTGCCTGGAAACCTACGAGCAGTACGTC.

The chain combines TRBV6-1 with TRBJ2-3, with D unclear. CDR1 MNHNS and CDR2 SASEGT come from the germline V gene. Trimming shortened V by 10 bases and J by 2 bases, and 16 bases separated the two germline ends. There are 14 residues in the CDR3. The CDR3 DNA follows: TGTGCCACCACGCAGCAGCGAGCCACAGATACGCAGTATTTT. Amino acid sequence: CATTQQRATDTQYF.

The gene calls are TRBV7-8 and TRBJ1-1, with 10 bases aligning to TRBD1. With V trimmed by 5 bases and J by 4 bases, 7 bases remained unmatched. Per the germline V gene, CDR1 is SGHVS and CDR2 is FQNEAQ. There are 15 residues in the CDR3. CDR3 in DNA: TGTGCCAGCAGCCCGGGACAGGGGCTAATCACTGAAGCTTTCTTT. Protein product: CASSPGQGLITEAFF.

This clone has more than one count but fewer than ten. DNA for the CDR3: TGTGCCAGCAGTTCTCACCCGACAGGGACGGGGGAGACCCAGTACTTC. Protein sequence: CASSSHPTGTGETQYF. The rearrangement links TRBV27 to TRBJ2-5; TRBD1 agrees at 7 bases. CDR1 and CDR2 (germline): MNHEY, SMNVEV (reference sequence). J was trimmed by 5 bases and V by 4 bases; bases with no gene match: 13. The CDR3 covers 16 residues.

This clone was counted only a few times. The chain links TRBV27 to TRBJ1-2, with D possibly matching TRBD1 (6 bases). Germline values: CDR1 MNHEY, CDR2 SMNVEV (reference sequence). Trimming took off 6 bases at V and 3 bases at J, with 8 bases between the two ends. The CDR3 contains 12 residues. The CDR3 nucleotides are TGTGCCAGCAGGACAGGCTACTATGGCTACACCTTC. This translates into CASRTGYYGYTF.

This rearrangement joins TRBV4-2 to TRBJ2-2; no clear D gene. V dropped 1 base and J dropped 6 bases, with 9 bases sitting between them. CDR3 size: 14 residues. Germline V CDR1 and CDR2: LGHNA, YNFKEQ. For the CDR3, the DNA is TGTGCCAGCAGCCAAGCTGAAGGCGCCGGGGAGCTGTTTTTT. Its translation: CASSQAEGAGELFF.

This CDR3 reads CASSKGHPQMAFF. As DNA, the CDR3 is TGTGCCAGCAGCAAAGGACACCCTCAAATGGCTTTCTTT. The genes are TRBV7-9 and TRBJ1-1, with a tentative D call TRBD1 (5 bases). The CDR3 runs to 13 residues. Trimming stripped 5 bases from V and 11 bases from J, with 18 bases between. CDR1 is SEHNR and CDR2 is FQNEAQ in the germline V gene (reference sequence). The whole variable domain, remainder taken from reference TRBV7-9 and TRBJ1-1, is DTGVSQNPRHKITKRGQNVTFRCDPISEHNRLYWYRQTLGQGPEFLTYFQNEAQLEKSRLLSDRFSAERPKGSFSTLEIQRTEQGDSAMYLCASSKGHPQMAFFGQGTRLTVV.

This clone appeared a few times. The CDR3 bases are TGTGCCAGCAGCCTGACCCTAGCGAAACAAGAGACCCAGTACTTC. This sequence encodes CASSLTLAKQETQYF. This chain uses TRBV14 with TRBJ2-5; perhaps TRBD2 as D (6 bases). The V and J ends lost 4 bases and 2 bases respectively, with 14 bases between them. From germline, CDR1 is SGHDN and CDR2 FVKESK. The CDR3 loop spans 15 amino acids.

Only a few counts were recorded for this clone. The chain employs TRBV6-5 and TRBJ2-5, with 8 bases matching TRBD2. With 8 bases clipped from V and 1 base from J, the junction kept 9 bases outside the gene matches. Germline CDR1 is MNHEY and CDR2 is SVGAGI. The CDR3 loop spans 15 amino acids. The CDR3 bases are TGTGCCAGCTCGCGAATGGCGGGAGGCCAAGAGACCCAGTACTTC. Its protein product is CASSRMAGGQETQYF.

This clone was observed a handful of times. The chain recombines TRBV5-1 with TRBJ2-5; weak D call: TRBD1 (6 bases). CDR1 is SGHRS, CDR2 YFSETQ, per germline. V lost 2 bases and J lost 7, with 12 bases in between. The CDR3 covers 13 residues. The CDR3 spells CASSFRTEGTQYF. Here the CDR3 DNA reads TGCGCCAGCAGCTTTCGGACAGAAGGGACCCAGTACTTC.

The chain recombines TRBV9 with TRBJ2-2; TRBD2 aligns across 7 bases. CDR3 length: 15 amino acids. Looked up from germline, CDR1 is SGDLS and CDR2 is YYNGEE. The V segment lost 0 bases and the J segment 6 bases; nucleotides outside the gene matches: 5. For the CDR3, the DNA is TGTGCCAGCAGCGTAGAGCCAAGCGGGGCCGGGGAGCTGTTTTTT. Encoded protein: CASSVEPSGAGELFF. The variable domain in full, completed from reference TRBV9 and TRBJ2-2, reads DSGVTQTPKHLITATGQRVTLRCSPRSGDLSVYWYQQSLDQGLQFLIQYYNGEERAKGNILERFSAQQFPDLHSELNLSSLELGDSALYFCASSVEPSGAGELFFGEGSRLTVL.

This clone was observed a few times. CDR3 nucleotides: TGTGCCACGGGAGGTATAGAAAACATTCAGTACTTC. Encoded protein: CATGGIENIQYF. The V call is TRBV7-2, the J call TRBJ2-4; the match to TRBD2 covers 7 bases. The germline V gene encodes CDR1 SGHTA and CDR2 FQGNSA. The CDR3 extends over 12 amino acids. V trimming: 10 bases; J trimming: 5 bases; junction bases outside the gene matches: 5.

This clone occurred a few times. Written as DNA, the CDR3 is TGTGCCAGCAGCTTAGCACTAGCGGGAGTAGGGGAGCAGTACGTC. Translated, it gives CASSLALAGVGEQYV. V is TRBV7-2 and J is TRBJ2-7; 11 nucleotides match TRBD2. The V gene's germline CDR1 is SGHTA and CDR2 FQGNSA. The CDR3 extends over 15 amino acids. V trimming: 0 bases; J trimming: 7 bases; junction bases outside the gene matches: 5.

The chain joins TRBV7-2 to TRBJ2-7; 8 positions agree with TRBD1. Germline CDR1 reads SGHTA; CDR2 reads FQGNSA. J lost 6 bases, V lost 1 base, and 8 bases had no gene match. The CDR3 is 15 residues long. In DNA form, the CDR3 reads TGTGCCAGCAGCTTAGTCCCCAGGGGGCGTCTCGAGCAGTACTTC. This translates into CASSLVPRGRLEQYF.

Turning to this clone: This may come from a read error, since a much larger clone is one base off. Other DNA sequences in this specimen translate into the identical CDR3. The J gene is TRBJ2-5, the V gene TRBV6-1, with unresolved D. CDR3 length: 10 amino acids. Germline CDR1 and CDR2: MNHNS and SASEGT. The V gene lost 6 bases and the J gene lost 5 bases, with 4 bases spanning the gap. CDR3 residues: CASREETQYF. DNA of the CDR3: TGTGCCAGCAGGGAGGAGACCCAGTACTTC.

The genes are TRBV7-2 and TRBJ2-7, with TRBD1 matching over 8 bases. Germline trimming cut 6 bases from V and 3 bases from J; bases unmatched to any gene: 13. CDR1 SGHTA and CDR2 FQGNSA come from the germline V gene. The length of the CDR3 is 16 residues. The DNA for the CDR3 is TGTGCCAGCAGGCACCTGGGCCGAACAGGGGGCTACGAGCAGTACTTC. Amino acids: CASRHLGRTGGYEQYF.

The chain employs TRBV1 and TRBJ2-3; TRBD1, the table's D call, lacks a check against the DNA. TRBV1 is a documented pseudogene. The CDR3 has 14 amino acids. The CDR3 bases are TGCACCAGCAGCCAACGACAGGGGGTCCATACGCAGTATTTT. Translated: CTSSQRQGVHTQYF.

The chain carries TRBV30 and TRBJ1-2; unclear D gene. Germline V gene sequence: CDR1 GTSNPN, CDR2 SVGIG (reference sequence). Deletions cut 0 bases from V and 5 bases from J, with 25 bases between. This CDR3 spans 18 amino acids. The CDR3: CAWSVLYRRTAQLYGYTF. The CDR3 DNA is TGTGCCTGGAGTGTACTGTATCGGAGAACGGCCCAACTTTATGGCTACACCTTC.

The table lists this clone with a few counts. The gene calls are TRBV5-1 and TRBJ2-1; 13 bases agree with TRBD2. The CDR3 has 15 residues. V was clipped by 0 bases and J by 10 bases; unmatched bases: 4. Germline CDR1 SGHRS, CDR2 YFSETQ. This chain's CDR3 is CASSLETSGRAEQFF. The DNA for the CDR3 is TGCGCCAGCAGCTTGGAAACTAGCGGGAGGGCCGAGCAGTTCTTC.

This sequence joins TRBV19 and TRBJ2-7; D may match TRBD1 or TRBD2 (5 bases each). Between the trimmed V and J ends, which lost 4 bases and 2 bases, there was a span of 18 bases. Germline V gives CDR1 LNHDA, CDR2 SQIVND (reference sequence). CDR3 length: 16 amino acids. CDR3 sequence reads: CASSKRPGRQAYEQYF. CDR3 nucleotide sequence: TGTGCCAGTAGTAAGAGACCGGGACGTCAGGCCTACGAGCAGTACTTC.

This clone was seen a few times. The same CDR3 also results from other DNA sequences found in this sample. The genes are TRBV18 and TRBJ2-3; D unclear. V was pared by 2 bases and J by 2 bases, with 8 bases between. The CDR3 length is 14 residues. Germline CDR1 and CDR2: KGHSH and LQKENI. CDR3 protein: CASSPRVSTDTQYF. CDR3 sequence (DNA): TGTGCCAGCTCACCAAGGGTCTCCACAGATACGCAGTATTTT.

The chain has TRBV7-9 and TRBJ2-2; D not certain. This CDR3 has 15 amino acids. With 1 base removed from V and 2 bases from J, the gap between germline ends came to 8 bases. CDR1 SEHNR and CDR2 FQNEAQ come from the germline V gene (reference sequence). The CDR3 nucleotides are TGTGCCAGCAGCTTAGTTCGGGTAAACACCGGGGAGCTGTTTTTT. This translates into CASSLVRVNTGELFF.